Presented here are 27 T cell receptor beta chains from one specimen sequenced in a study of PD-L1 blockade in urothelial cancer. Sample time point: peripheral blood 6 weeks after treatment start. TCRdb keeps only in-frame clones here, not all; method: immunoSEQ multiplex PCR. Among 72,000 or so clones listed, almost 90% were seen once. This specimen was PBMCs, taken around atezolizumab (anti-PD-L1) treatment. These receptors all stem from a man aged 55 to 70 with urothelial cancer.

This clone occurred many times. The rearrangement joins TRBV20-1 to TRBJ1-1; D uncertain. The CDR3 is made up of 11 amino acids. Germline V gives CDR1 DFQATT, CDR2 SNEGSKA (reference sequence). V was shortened by 5 bases and J by 0 bases, with 4 bases between the two germline ends. CDR3 DNA: TGCAGTGCTCTTTTGAACACTGAAGCTTTCTTT. It yields the protein CSALLNTEAFF.

The chain links TRBV10-3 to TRBJ2-2; 8 positions match TRBD2. This CDR3 spans 15 amino acids. V lost 6 bases, J lost 6 bases, and 9 bases stayed unmatched. The germline CDR1 and CDR2 sequences are ENHRY and SYGVKD. The CDR3 DNA is TGTGCCATCAGAGGAGCGGGAGTCGGTCCCGGGGAGCTGTTTTTT. As protein: CAIRGAGVGPGELFF.

The gene calls are TRBV7-3 and TRBJ2-1, with 7 bases matching TRBD1. J gave up 2 bases and V 3 bases, and 4 bases lay outside the gene matches. Germline V lookup: CDR1 SGHTA, CDR2 FQGTGA. This CDR3 comprises 15 residues. CDR3 nucleotides: TGTGCCAGCAGCTTCGAGGGGGCCCCCTACAATGAGCAGTTCTTC. Its translation: CASSFEGAPYNEQFF. The full variable domain, rest sourced from reference TRBV7-3 and TRBJ2-1, is GAGVSQTPSNKVTEKGKYVELRCDPISGHTALYWYRQSLGQGPEFLIYFQGTGAADDSGLPNDRFFAVRPEGSVSTLKIQRTERGDSAVYLCASSFEGAPYNEQFFGPGTRLTVL.

The rearrangement joins TRBV11-3 to TRBJ2-3, with D perhaps TRBD1 (5 bases). This CDR3 contains 13 residues. Germline values: CDR1 SGHNT, CDR2 YENEEA. V was clipped by 1 base and J by 9 bases, with 11 bases between them. Here the CDR3 reads CASSLVGPGTQYF. CDR3 nucleotide sequence: TGTGCCAGCAGCTTAGTAGGGCCAGGGACGCAGTATTTT. The whole variable domain, remainder taken from reference TRBV11-3 and TRBJ2-3, is EAGVVQSPRYKIIEKKQPVAFWCNPISGHNTLYWYLQNLGQGPELLIRYENEEAVDDSQLPKDRFSAERLKGVDSTLKIQPAELGDSAVYLCASSLVGPGTQYFGPGTRLTVL.

This clone was recorded a few times. The chain has TRBV29-1 and TRBJ2-1; D unclear. Trimming stripped 4 bases from V and 5 bases from J, with 12 bases between. The CDR3 loop spans 13 amino acids. CDR1 and CDR2 from the germline V gene are SQVTM and ANQGSEA. The CDR3 protein is CSVVIFPDNEQFF. The CDR3 DNA reads TGCAGCGTTGTTATCTTCCCCGACAATGAGCAGTTCTTC.

This chain links TRBV5-1 with TRBJ2-7; 10 positions agree with TRBD2. Germline V gene lookup returns CDR1 SGHRS and CDR2 YFSETQ. This CDR3 is 15 amino acids long. The V segment lost 0 bases and the J segment 7 bases; nucleotides outside the gene matches: 7. CDR3 amino acids: CASSLDLAGVGEQYF. The CDR3 DNA is TGCGCCAGCAGCTTGGACCTAGCGGGAGTTGGGGAGCAGTACTTC. The entire variable domain, with the rest obtained from reference TRBV5-1 and TRBJ2-7, is as follows: KAGVTQTPRYLIKTRGQQVTLSCSPISGHRSVSWYQQTPGQGLQFLFEYFSETQRNKGNFPGRFSGRQFSNSRSEMNVSTLELGDSALYLCASSLDLAGVGEQYFGPGTRLTVT.

The DNA for the CDR3 is TGTGCCAGCAGTTACGGACAGGAAAAAACTGAAGCTTTCTTT. Encoded protein: CASSYGQEKTEAFF. The chain joins TRBV6-6 to TRBJ1-1; 7 positions match TRBD1. Trimming cost V 2 bases and J 5 bases; bases outside gene matches: 5. There are 14 residues in the CDR3. Germline values: CDR1 MNHNY, CDR2 SVGAGI (reference sequence).

The V gene is TRBV11-3, the J gene TRBJ2-5, with D maybe TRBD2 (5 bases). The CDR3 runs 14 residues. Germline V CDR1 and CDR2: SGHNT, YENEEA. V lost 1 base and J 5 bases, leaving 11 bases between the germline ends. Here the CDR3 DNA reads TGTGCCAGCAGCTTAGTGGCTAGCCTGGAGACCCAGTACTTC. This codes for CASSLVASLETQYF.

The chain couples TRBV5-1 to TRBJ2-1, with TRBD1 identical over 8 bases. V was pared by 1 base and J by 5 bases, with 8 bases of the junction left unmatched. Germline V lookup: CDR1 SGHRS, CDR2 YFSETQ. This CDR3 has 16 amino acids. The CDR3 sequence: CASSLFAGGNNNEQFF. The DNA of the CDR3 is TGCGCCAGCAGCTTGTTTGCAGGGGGCAATAACAATGAGCAGTTCTTC.

The chain has TRBV9 and TRBJ2-1; D may be TRBD1 (5 bases). Germline V gene sequence: CDR1 SGDLS, CDR2 YYNGEE. Trimming took off 4 bases at V and 8 bases at J, with 13 bases between the two ends. The CDR3 totals 13 residues. This CDR3 is CASSRTLRDEQFF. In nucleotides, the CDR3 is TGTGCCAGCAGCAGGACACTCCGCGATGAGCAGTTCTTC.

As DNA, the CDR3 is TGTGCCAGCAGTCCTATACTGGGACAGGCCTATGGCTACACCTTC. Translating gives CASSPILGQAYGYTF. The rearrangement uses TRBV6-6 and TRBJ1-2; 8 positions match TRBD1. V was pared by 5 bases and J by 4 bases, with 9 bases of the junction left unmatched. CDR3 size: 15 residues. The germline CDR1 and CDR2 sequences are MNHNY and SVGAGI (reference sequence).

This clone has just one count. The chain carries TRBV7-2 and TRBJ2-7; 10 bases agree with TRBD2. This CDR3 region has 15 residues. The V gene's germline CDR1 is SGHTA and CDR2 FQGNSA. The V and J ends lost 5 bases and 6 bases, in that order; junction bases with no gene match: 10. The CDR3 sequence is CASSPASGSSSEQYF. In DNA, the CDR3 is TGTGCCAGCAGCCCAGCTAGCGGGAGCTCTTCCGAGCAGTACTTC.

J is TRBJ1-5 and V is TRBV7-8; D may be TRBD1 (5 bases). V was trimmed by 1 base and J by 3 bases, leaving 10 bases between them. The CDR3 is 15 residues long. Germline V CDR1 and CDR2: SGHVS, FQNEAQ. The CDR3 bases are TGTGCCAGCAGCTTAGGAGGGGAGGTCAATCAGCCCCAGCATTTT. It codes for CASSLGGEVNQPQHF.

The gene calls are TRBV11-1 and TRBJ2-1; 14 positions agree with TRBD2. This CDR3 has 17 amino acids. Per the germline V gene, CDR1 is SGHAT and CDR2 is FQDESV (reference sequence). The ends lost 4 bases at V and 8 bases at J; junction bases unmatched: 10. The CDR3 spells CASSSSRGLAGAHEQFF. The CDR3 DNA reads as TGTGCCAGCAGCTCCAGCAGGGGACTAGCGGGAGCACATGAGCAGTTCTTC.

The chain carries TRBV7-6 and TRBJ2-1, with TRBD2 matching over 12 bases. Germline V gene lookup returns CDR1 SGHVS and CDR2 FNYEAQ. J was trimmed by 7 bases and V by 5 bases; bases with no gene match: 6. The CDR3 has 15 amino acids. The CDR3 DNA sequence: TGTGCCAGCAGCCCGACTAGCGGGAGTGGAAATGAGCAGTTCTTC. Translation: CASSPTSGSGNEQFF. The full variable domain, its missing parts supplied by reference TRBV7-6 and TRBJ2-1, is GAGVSQSPRYKVTKRGQDVALRCDPISGHVSLYWYRQALGQGPEFLTYFNYEAQQDKSGLPNDRFSAERPEGSISTLTIQRTEQRDSAMYRCASSPTSGSGNEQFFGPGTRLTVL.

This chain links TRBV5-8 with TRBJ1-4; D gene uncertain. Trimming took off 4 bases at V and 4 bases at J, with 14 bases between the two ends. Looked up from germline, CDR1 is SGHTS and CDR2 is YDEGEE. The CDR3 loop spans 15 amino acids. CDR3 in DNA: TGTGCCAGCAGCCGCTCGGGGTTCCGTAATGAAAAACTGTTTTTT. It yields the protein CASSRSGFRNEKLFF.

The chain joins TRBV27 to TRBJ2-2; D remains unclear. The CDR3 loop spans 12 amino acids. Looked up from germline, CDR1 is MNHEY and CDR2 is SMNVEV (reference sequence). V gave up 10 bases and J gave up 6 bases, with 12 bases separating them. The CDR3 loop reads CATRRAPGELFF. CDR3 bases: TGTGCCACCCGTAGAGCCCCCGGGGAGCTGTTTTTT.

The chain has TRBV2 and TRBJ2-2; 7 nucleotides match TRBD1. The CDR3 runs to 14 residues. Germline CDR1 SNHLY, CDR2 FYNNEI. The ends lost 7 bases at V and 1 base at J; junction bases unmatched: 3. CDR3 in DNA: TGTGCCAGCAAAGGGACAGAGAACACCGGGGAGCTGTTTTTT. Its translation is CASKGTENTGELFF.

In this sample, this clone turned up many times. The chain couples TRBV27 to TRBJ1-5, with 9 positions matching TRBD1. CDR1 and CDR2 from the germline V gene are MNHEY and SMNVEV (reference sequence). Unmatched junction bases numbered 6, after V lost 5 bases and J lost 4 bases. The CDR3 consists of 15 residues. The CDR3 DNA follows: TGTGCCAGCAGTACTCACGGGACAGGGAATCAGCCCCAGCATTTT. Amino acid sequence: CASSTHGTGNQPQHF.

The genes are TRBV5-1 and TRBJ1-1, with D possibly TRBD1 on 6 matching bases. The CDR3 contains 13 residues. Germline-derived CDR1 and CDR2 are SGHRS and YFSETQ. The ends were cut back, 4 bases at V and 4 bases at J, with 11 bases in the middle. The CDR3 here is CASSLQGRTEAFF. In nucleotides, the CDR3 is TGCGCCAGCAGCCTACAGGGTCGCACTGAAGCTTTCTTT.

The chain couples TRBV5-1 to TRBJ2-3; TRBD2 is a possible D gene (5 bases). CDR3 length: 17 residues. Germline CDR1 and CDR2: SGHRS and YFSETQ. V gave up 0 bases and J gave up 0 bases, with 14 bases separating them. The CDR3 DNA reads as TGCGCCAGCAGCTTGGGTCCGGCAGACTATAGCACAGATACGCAGTATTTT. Translated, it gives CASSLGPADYSTDTQYF.

The CDR3 loop is CASSQDLGASRLAKNIQYF. In nucleotides, the CDR3 is TGCGCCAGCAGCCAAGACTTGGGGGCTAGCAGACTAGCCAAAAACATTCAGTACTTC. The chain combines TRBV4-3 with TRBJ2-4; possible D gene TRBD1, 6 bases. V was pared by 0 bases and J by 0 bases, with 18 bases between. Germline V gives CDR1 LGHNA, CDR2 YSLEER. The CDR3 sequence is 19 residues long.

The chain joins TRBV2 to TRBJ2-1; 8 nucleotides line up with TRBD1. CDR1 and CDR2 (germline): SNHLY, FYNNEI. J lost 7 bases, V lost 6 bases, and 8 bases had no gene match. The CDR3 has 14 amino acids. In nucleotides, the CDR3 is TGTGCCAGCAGACAGAGACAGGGGAGGAATGAGCAGTTCTTC. It is translated as CASRQRQGRNEQFF.

Only a few counts were recorded for this clone. The rearrangement uses TRBV6-5 and TRBJ2-1, with D uncertain. V gave up 10 bases and J gave up 0 bases, with 16 bases separating them. The germline V gene has CDR1 MNHEY and CDR2 SVGAGI. This CDR3 is 15 amino acids long. In DNA, the CDR3 is TGTGCCATCTCCCGTGGGTGGAGCTCCTACAATGAGCAGTTCTTC. Its translation is CAISRGWSSYNEQFF.

The V and J genes are TRBV29-1 and TRBJ2-7; weak D call: TRBD2 (5 bases). CDR3 length: 14 residues. V lost 4 bases to trimming and J lost 2 bases, with 15 bases between them. Germline V CDR1 and CDR2: SQVTM, ANQGSEA. CDR3 sequence reads: CSVALNEGPYEQYF. DNA of the CDR3: TGCAGCGTTGCTCTGAATGAGGGCCCCTACGAGCAGTACTTC.

The gene calls are TRBV13 and TRBJ2-7, with a weak D call TRBD1 (5 bases). In germline, CDR1 is PRHDT, CDR2 FYEKMQ (reference sequence). Trimming took 8 bases from V and 3 from J, leaving 14 bases between them. The CDR3 extends over 13 amino acids. The CDR3 sequence is CASCQGGIYEQYF. The CDR3 DNA is TGTGCCAGCTGCCAGGGCGGAATCTACGAGCAGTACTTC.

A remark on this clone: The sample holds other DNA sequences that translate to the same CDR3. The chain combines TRBV5-1 with TRBJ2-1, with D unclear. This CDR3 has 15 residues. The germline gives CDR1 SGHRS, CDR2 YFSETQ. Trimming pared 0 bases from V and 0 bases from J, leaving 7 bases between. CDR3 residues: CASSLAGSSYNEQFF. DNA for the CDR3: TGCGCCAGCAGCTTGGCCGGTAGCTCCTACAATGAGCAGTTCTTC.